This entry describes one T cell receptor beta chain. The repertoire was sequenced with immunoSEQ multiplex PCR; TCRdb's copy has only in-frame clones and lacks some. The table has about 120,000 clones, roughly 90% seen once. This sample is part of a study of control samples from healthy donors and cancer patients. The germline gives CDR1 SNHLY, CDR2 FYNNEI. Germline trimming cut 2 bases from V and 4 bases from J; bases unmatched to any gene: 3. The CDR3 totals 14 residues. The source material was blood. This receptor was obtained from a man aged 50 to 59 in good health. The chain carries TRBV2 and TRBJ1-1; 8 bases map to TRBD1. The CDR3 protein is CASSEQGAFTEAFF. The CDR3 region has the DNA TGTGCCAGCAGTGAACAGGGGGCCTTCACTGAAGCTTTCTTT.